This is a list of T cell receptor beta chains from one sample in a study of graft-versus-host responses after intestinal transplantation. Profiled with immunoSEQ multiplex PCR; TCRdb holds only in-frame clones, not every one. The sample lists approximately 9,600 clones, around 93% seen once, with 3.6% in the top ten. Here the sequenced sample was PBMCs, taken around 40 days after intestinal transplantation. Every receptor here comes from a human patient who received an intestinal transplant, so some T cells may come from the graft donor. Both conserved end residues are part of each CDR3. A D gene is named only where the DNA matches it firmly. Size is omitted from some rows. Given values are once, few, many or a class for expanded clones.

J,size,D,V,CDR3,DNA
TRBJ2-2,once,-,TRBV13,CASSSEGPGTGELFF,TGTGCCAGCAGCTCGGAGGGGCCGGGCACCGGGGAGCTGTTTTTT
TRBJ2-5,-,-,TRBV28,CASSFGETQYF,TGTGCCAGCAGTTTCGGTGAGACCCAGTACTTC
TRBJ2-7,-,TRBD2,TRBV7-9,CASSSERLAGDSYEQYF,TGTGCCAGCAGCTCCGAAAGACTAGCGGGGGACTCATACGAGCAGTACTTC
TRBJ2-1,-,TRBD1,TRBV13,CASSRRDRVFDEQFF,TGTGCCAGCAGCCGCCGGGACAGGGTTTTTGATGAGCAGTTCTTC
TRBJ2-3,-,-,TRBV9,CASSGGHATDTQYF,TGTGCCAGCAGCGGGGGCCATGCCACAGATACGCAGTATTTT
TRBJ1-3,-,-,TRBV2,CASSERGAGNTIYF,TGTGCCAGCAGTGAAAGGGGCGCGGGAAACACCATATATTTT
TRBJ2-5,-,-,TRBV27,CASSGPGETQYF,TGTGCCAGCAGTGGTCCCGGGGAGACCCAGTACTTC
TRBJ1-2,-,TRBD1,TRBV19,CASSAWDRGSGYTF,TGTGCCAGTAGTGCCTGGGACAGGGGCTCTGGCTACACCTTC
TRBJ2-1,-,TRBD1,TRBV5-1,CATGDRGLEQFF,TGCGCCACCGGGGACAGGGGGCTTGAGCAGTTCTTC
TRBJ1-2,-,TRBD1,TRBV5-6,CASSARQGPYGYTF,TGTGCCAGCAGCGCGAGACAGGGACCCTATGGCTACACCTTC
TRBJ1-1,-,TRBD1,TRBV10-3,CAISPGGGTEAFF,TGTGCCATCAGTCCAGGGGGGGGGACTGAAGCTTTCTTT
TRBJ2-1,-,TRBD2,TRBV7-8,CASSLGRGGRGEQFF,TGTGCCAGCAGCTTAGGTCGGGGGGGGCGTGGTGAGCAGTTCTTC
TRBJ2-5,-,-,TRBV20-1,CSATRETQYF,TGCAGTGCTACCCGAGAGACCCAGTACTTC
TRBJ1-4,-,-,TRBV5-6,CASSLGQLNEKLFF,TGTGCCAGCAGCTTGGGTCAGCTTAATGAAAAACTGTTTTTT
TRBJ2-1,-,TRBD1,TRBV10-1,CASSDSAGQGGLEQFF,TGCGCCAGCAGTGACTCAGCGGGACAGGGTGGCCTTGAGCAGTTCTTC
TRBJ1-1,-,-,TRBV19,CASSIGPNTEAFF,TGTGCCAGTAGTATTGGTCCGAACACTGAAGCTTTCTTT
TRBJ1-2,-,-,TRBV5-4,CASSGPTNYGYTF,TGTGCCAGCAGCGGTCCCACTAACTATGGCTACACCTTC
TRBJ1-3,-,TRBD1,TRBV4-1,CASGLRTGGAGNTIYF,TGCGCCAGCGGCCTCCGAACAGGGGGCGCGGGAAACACCATATATTTT
TRBJ2-7,-,TRBD2,TRBV27,CASSLSRGDYEQYF,TGTGCCAGCAGTTTGTCGCGGGGGGACTACGAGCAGTACTTC
TRBJ1-2,-,TRBD1,TRBV19,CASSMWDRRFGGYTF,TGTGCCAGTAGTATGTGGGACAGGCGCTTCGGTGGCTACACCTTC
TRBJ2-6,-,-,TRBV15,CATSRGASGANVLTF,TGTGCCACCAGCAGAGGAGCCTCTGGGGCCAACGTCCTGACTTTC
TRBJ2-6,once,-,TRBV12-5,CASGLVGGANVLTF,TGTGCTAGTGGTTTGGTGGGAGGGGCCAACGTCCTGACTTTC
TRBJ2-7,-,-,TRBV6-1,CASSSRDQTYEQYF,TGTGCCAGCAGCTCGAGGGACCAGACCTACGAGCAGTACTTC
TRBJ1-1,-,TRBD1,TRBV5-6,CASSQSGTGIGDTEAFF,TGTGCCAGCAGCCAGAGTGGGACAGGGATTGGGGACACTGAAGCTTTCTTT
TRBJ1-1,-,-,TRBV13,CASSLGANPGTEAFF,TGTGCCAGCAGCTTAGGGGCGAACCCAGGGACTGAAGCTTTCTTT
TRBJ1-3,few,TRBD1,TRBV7-2,CASSLAGTGGNTIYF,TGTGCCAGCAGCTTAGCGGGGACAGGGGGAAACACCATATATTTT
TRBJ1-1,-,-,TRBV19,CASSPPRRVTEAFF,TGTGCCAGTAGTCCCCCCCGCCGGGTGACTGAAGCTTTCTTT
TRBJ2-7,-,-,TRBV6-5,CASSYRGGNDEQYF,TGTGCCAGCAGTTACCGGGGTGGGAACGACGAGCAGTACTTC
TRBJ2-1,once,-,TRBV5-1,CASSPADNEQFF,TGCGCCAGCAGCCCTGCTGACAATGAGCAGTTCTTC
TRBJ2-5,-,TRBD2,TRBV5-1,CASKGGRETQYF,TGCGCCAGCAAAGGCGGGAGGGAGACCCAGTACTTC
TRBJ2-3,-,-,TRBV16,CASSHPDSTDTQYF,TGTGCCAGCAGCCACCCGGACAGCACAGATACGCAGTATTTT
TRBJ1-1,-,-,TRBV6-1,CASFRKMNTEAFF,TGTGCCAGCTTCCGTAAAATGAACACTGAAGCTTTCTTT
TRBJ1-2,-,-,TRBV5-4,CASSHPGSGGGYGYTF,TGTGCCAGCAGCCACCCCGGCTCCGGCGGGGGCTATGGCTACACCTTC
TRBJ1-2,-,-,TRBV2,CASSGDTGGYTF,TGTGCCAGCAGTGGCGACACGGGCGGCTACACCTTC